The clone carrying this T cell receptor (beta chain) was recorded only once. Its antigen is unidentified. The CDR3 sequence is 16 residues long. Losses at the gene ends were 5 bases for V and 1 base for J; bases not matched to a gene: 6. Per germline, CDR1 LNHDA and CDR2 SQIVND (reference sequence). 60 Vbeta and 13 Jbeta primers were used in PCR. Sequencing was performed with immunoSEQ multiplex PCR; in TCRdb, only in-frame clones are kept and a portion is missing. The table records about 260,000 clones, roughly 70% of them present only once. The record originates from a study of cytomegalovirus exposure and HLA in healthy donors. Overall study results and limits: Trimming of TCR beta V- and J-genes showed a link, identified in a later analysis, to a missense DCLRE1C variant. Across donors, most TCRs were seen rarely, yet some public ones were widespread.

The sequencing sample was made of PBMCs. The rearrangement joins TRBV19 to TRBJ2-2; 8 bases line up with TRBD1. The receptor comes from a female donor in good health and CMV-seronegative. CDR3 loop: CASSVRGTGNTGELFF. The CDR3 bases are TGTGCCAGTAGTGTAAGGGGGACAGGGAACACCGGGGAGCTGTTTTTT. Full variable domain (remainder filled in from reference TRBV19 and TRBJ2-2): DGGITQSPKYLFRKEGQNVTLSCEQNLNHDAMYWYRQDPGQGLRLIYYSQIVNDFQKGDIAEGYSVSREKKESFPLTVTSAQKNPTAFYLCASSVRGTGNTGELFFGEGSRLTVL.